A selection of T cell receptor beta chains follows, all from one sample in a study of CD4 T cells in relation to SARS-CoV-2 and coronaviruses. The assay was immunoSEQ multiplex PCR, and TCRdb's table has in-frame clones only and misses some. The repertoire has 28,000 or so clones, over 60% of them found once; the top ten carry 15% to 20%. The antigens these receptors bind are not known. The sample was CD4+ T cells from PBMCs, cultured in vitro. These receptors were collected from a human donor in good health. Each CDR3 is given with its conserved first and last residue. D genes are given only for firm matches. Size is stated for part of the rows, as once, few or many counts, or as a class when the clone is expanded.

>-|TRBJ1-1|once|TRBV29-1
CSVATQGGIAEAFF
>-|TRBJ2-7|-|TRBV9
CASSVAAYHEQYF
>-|TRBJ1-5|-|TRBV7-9
CASSLGQVDNQPQHF
>TRBD1|TRBJ2-2|-|TRBV5-4
CASSTPSTGYTGELFF
>TRBD2|TRBJ2-1|-|TRBV11-2
CASSSGLAVPNEQFF
>-|TRBJ2-1|few|TRBV11-1
CASSLGNEQFF
>-|TRBJ2-7|-|TRBV2
CASSILYEQYF
>TRBD1|TRBJ2-1|-|TRBV11-2
CASSHPTGLQFF
>-|TRBJ1-1|-|TRBV27
CASYKGMWGKRSTEAFF
>TRBD1|TRBJ2-7|-|TRBV7-8
CASSLRGQGAGYEQYF
>TRBD1|TRBJ1-1|once|TRBV11-1
CASSNTGDTEAFF
>-|TRBJ1-1|-|TRBV4-3
CASSHGRGEAFF
>-|TRBJ2-3|-|TRBV4-3
CASSQGSGTQRRPDTQYF
>TRBD1|TRBJ2-1|-|TRBV6-2/TRBV6-3
CASSGGTGWNNEQFF
>TRBD2|TRBJ2-3|-|TRBV10-3
CAISLAGVSTDTQYF
>-|TRBJ2-7|few|TRBV21-1
CASSKEAARDYEQYF
>-|TRBJ1-5|once|TRBV28
CASRQTFGNQPQHF
>-|TRBJ2-7|-|TRBV13
CASSGGGRAYEQYF
>TRBD2|TRBJ2-3|-|TRBV3-1/TRBV3-2
CASSLHSGGAADTQYF
>TRBD2|TRBJ2-7|few|TRBV6-2/TRBV6-3
CASSDISGDYEQYF
>TRBD2|TRBJ2-3|-|TRBV4-1
CASSQGLAGADTQYF
>-|TRBJ1-5|-|TRBV19
CASSRTEVERRNQPQHF
>TRBD2|TRBJ2-7|-|TRBV2
CASLGLAKEQYF
>-|TRBJ1-2|-|TRBV28
CASTSGGARYYGYTF
>-|TRBJ1-5|-|TRBV6-5
CASSYRERNSNQPQHF
>TRBD2|TRBJ2-5|-|TRBV19
CASSKRSGTSGEQETQYF